The source of this T cell receptor beta chain is a study of monozygotic twins with cystic fibrosis. With respect to this clone: Antigen specificity is unknown.

Study observations and caveats: Monozygotic CF twin pairs shared significantly more nucleotide-identical clonotypes than unrelated CF individuals did.

This CDR3 contains 18 residues. The V segment lost 3 bases and the J segment 4 bases; nucleotides outside the gene matches: 11. From germline, CDR1 is SGHDT and CDR2 YYEEEE. Measured with immunoSEQ multiplex PCR; TCRdb has only the in-frame clones, and not every one. The sample includes some 35,000 clones, 66% of them seen just once. The genes are TRBV5-6 and TRBJ2-1; 12 nucleotides match TRBD2. The clonotype comes from a girl under 18 with cystic fibrosis. The specimen was blood. The CDR3 region is CASSWGLAGTWGYNEQFF. Here the CDR3 DNA reads TGTGCCAGCAGCTGGGGACTAGCGGGTACCTGGGGGTACAATGAGCAGTTCTTC. The variable domain in full, completed from reference TRBV5-6 and TRBJ2-1, reads DAGVTQSPTHLIKTRGQQVTLRCSPKSGHDTVSWYQQALGQGPQFIFQYYEEEERQRGNFPDRFSGHQFPNYSSELNVNALLLGDSALYLCASSWGLAGTWGYNEQFFGPGTRLTVL.